Following are 9 T cell receptor beta chains from one sample sequenced in a study of CD8 T cells in Susac syndrome (dated by TCRdb to between 2018 and 2021). The library was built by means of the immunoSEQ multiplex PCR assay. RNA was extracted using the RNeasy kit, and about 0.5 to 1 ug of the RNA was reverse transcribed with random hexamers. Using fastp trimming at Q25 and MiXCR clonotype assembly, TCRdb reanalyzed the public sequencing data and kept in-frame beta chains. Merged by CDR3 protein, the rows form single entries marked with the most common genes and DNA. The sample records roughly 120,000 distinct CDR3 sequences, 90% to 95% of which are singletons. 0.065% to 0.1% of the sample is held by the ten biggest clonotypes. Material for sequencing was CD4+ T cells from PBMCs. All receptors derive from a human donor in good health.

The V gene is TRBV7-9, the J gene TRBJ1-3; the D is unclear. CDR3 size: 15 residues. Trimming removed 5 bases from V and 0 bases from J, with 11 bases in between. Per germline, CDR1 SEHNR and CDR2 FQNEAQ (reference sequence). The CDR3 protein is CASSPGRNSGNTIYF. The CDR3 DNA sequence: TGTGCCAGCAGCCCAGGACGTAACTCTGGAAACACCATATATTTT.

The V gene is TRBV9, the J gene TRBJ2-1, with TRBD2 matching over 7 bases. CDR1 is SGDLS, CDR2 YYNGEE, per germline. V shed 0 bases, J shed 5 bases, and the junction held 8 bases outside the gene matches. CDR3 length: 16 amino acids. This CDR3 is CASSVALASGDNEQFF. CDR3 sequence (DNA): TGTGCCAGCAGCGTAGCTCTGGCTAGCGGAGACAATGAGCAGTTCTTC.

This clonotype came up once. The gene calls are TRBV7-9 and TRBJ1-2; D remains ambiguous. Germline CDR1 is SEHNR and CDR2 is FQNEAQ (reference sequence). The CDR3 runs to 14 residues. V was shortened by 0 bases and J by 7 bases, with 12 bases between the two germline ends. CDR3 nucleotides: TGTGCCAGCAGCTTAGCAGGCCGGGAGGGTGGCTACACCTTC. Amino acids: CASSLAGREGGYTF.

The V and J genes are TRBV2 and TRBJ1-1; 9 bases are shared with TRBD1. The CDR3 is 14 residues long. The germline V gene has CDR1 SNHLY and CDR2 FYNNEI. The trim removed 7 bases at V and 2 bases at J, leaving 5 bases unmatched. CDR3 in amino acids: CASIPTGGNTEAFF. The CDR3 DNA sequence: TGTGCCAGCATTCCGACAGGGGGTAACACTGAAGCTTTCTTT.

The chain recombines TRBV6-2 or TRBV6-3 with TRBJ2-3, with 7 bases matching TRBD2. The CDR3 consists of 16 residues. Germline CDR1 MNHEY, CDR2 SVGEGT. V was pared by 6 bases and J by 2 bases, with 11 bases of the junction left unmatched. The CDR3 is CASSCRLAGTTDTQYF. The CDR3 region has the DNA TGTGCCAGCAGCTGCCGACTAGCCGGAACCACAGATACGCAGTATTTT.

V and J are TRBV5-1 and TRBJ2-3; no clear D. With 3 bases removed from V and 2 bases from J, the gap between germline ends came to 10 bases. The CDR3 is 14 amino acids. Germline lookup yields CDR1 SGHRS and CDR2 YFSETQ. In DNA form, the CDR3 reads TGCGCCAGCAGCTCACCGACTCTCACAGATACGCAGTATTTT. Protein sequence: CASSSPTLTDTQYF.

The chain is built from TRBV29-1 and TRBJ1-1; D is unresolved. This CDR3 spans 11 amino acids. The germline gives CDR1 SQVTM, CDR2 ANQGSEA. The V and J ends lost 6 bases and 7 bases respectively, with 12 bases between them. The CDR3 loop is CSVVLAVEAFF. The CDR3 DNA reads TGCAGCGTGGTCTTGGCGGTTGAAGCTTTCTTT. Filled out from reference TRBV29-1 and TRBJ1-1, the complete variable domain reads SAVISQKPSRDICQRGTSLTIQCQVDSQVTMMFWYRQQPGQSLTLIATANQGSEATYESGFVIDKFPISRPNLTFSTLTVSNMSPEDSSIYLCSVVLAVEAFFGQGTRLTVV.

The count of this clonotype is one. CDR3 sequence (DNA): TGTGCCAGCAGTTTTGATTTTAGCGGGGGCAATGAGCAGTTCTTC. Its protein product is CASSFDFSGGNEQFF. The chain combines TRBV12-3 or TRBV12-4 with TRBJ2-1; 9 bases agree with TRBD2. The length of the CDR3 is 15 residues. Unmatched junction bases numbered 6, after V lost 3 bases and J lost 6 bases.

The chain uses TRBV5-6 and TRBJ2-7; TRBD1 might be the D (6 bases). This CDR3 comprises 19 residues. CDR1 SGHDT and CDR2 YYEEEE come from the germline V gene. V shed 1 base and J shed 3 bases, with 26 bases lying between them. DNA for the CDR3: TGTGCCAGCAGCTTGATCCGACACAAAAAACAGGGTATGGGCTACGAGCAGTACTTC. Protein product: CASSLIRHKKQGMGYEQYF.